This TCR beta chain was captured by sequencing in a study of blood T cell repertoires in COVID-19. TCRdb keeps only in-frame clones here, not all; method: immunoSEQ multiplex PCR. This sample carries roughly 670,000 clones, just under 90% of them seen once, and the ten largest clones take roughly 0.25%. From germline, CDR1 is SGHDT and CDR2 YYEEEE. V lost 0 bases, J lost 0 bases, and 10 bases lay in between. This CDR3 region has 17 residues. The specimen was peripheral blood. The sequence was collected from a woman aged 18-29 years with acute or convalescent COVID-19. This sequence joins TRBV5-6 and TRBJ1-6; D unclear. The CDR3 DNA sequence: TGTGCCAGCAGCTTGGGTCAAATCAGCTCCTATAATTCACCCCTCCACTTT. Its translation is CASSLGQISSYNSPLHF.